Detailed here is one TCR beta chain. These data come from a study of Ad26.COV2.S vaccination and SARS-CoV-2 variants. Treatment meaning: some 19 received Ad26.COV2.S at low or high dose, single or two shots; about 5 received placebo; per-sample allocation not given. At day 63 after the first vaccine or placebo injection, samples were drawn. CDR1 is LGHDT and CDR2 is YNNKEL in the germline V gene (reference sequence). This CDR3 region has 15 residues. V lost 3 bases and J 0 bases, leaving 9 bases between the germline ends. Profiling relied on immunoSEQ multiplex PCR, and the TCRdb table lists in-frame clones only, not all of them. The sample records some 270,000 clones, 70% to 90% being singletons.

This chain connects TRBV3-1 (or the pseudogene TRBV3-2) to TRBJ1-5; TRBD1 is a possible D gene (5 bases). The receptor was isolated from a person aged 18 to 59 who received the Ad26.COV2.S COVID-19 vaccine or a placebo. Sequencing was performed on peripheral blood, taken in a trial of Ad26.COV2.S vaccine versus placebo. The CDR3 DNA reads as TGTGCCAGCAGCCAGGGACCGAGTAGCAATCAGCCCCAGCATTTT. This translates into CASSQGPSSNQPQHF.